The count of the clone carrying this T cell receptor beta chain is one. CDR1 and CDR2 from the germline V gene are ENHRY and SYGVKD. Trimming shortened V by 3 bases and J by 5 bases, and 17 bases separated the two germline ends. This CDR3 is 15 amino acids long. The source of the sample is a study of blood T cell repertoires in COVID-19. Study-wide context: COVID-19 samples, acute and convalescent, were from the United States, Italy and Spain. T cells, B-cell-depleted T cells, or PBMCs supplied cDNA or gDNA.

Source study methods: Estimated nucleated cell counts came from reference gene primer amplification. Clones were read by immunoSEQ multiplex PCR, and TCRdb kept only the in-frame ones, dropping some. V, J and clone size are those of that table, while D and trimming were read from the DNA. The sample includes over 95,000 clones, 80% to 90% of them seen just once. The clonotype originates from a human donor in a cohort sampled during active COVID-19. V is TRBV10-3 and J is TRBJ2-7; D may be TRBD1 (5 bases). Sample: peripheral blood. The CDR3 bases are TGTGCCATCAGTGATCCCGGCAGGGCCCTCAACGAGCAGTACTTC. It encodes CAISDPGRALNEQYF.